Listed below are T cell receptor beta chains from one sample, sequenced in a study of CD8+ T cells in alopecia areata. Assay used: immunoSEQ multiplex PCR; TCRdb lists only in-frame clones, some missing. The table has more than 150,000 clones, about half seen once. The sample was CD8+ T cells sorted from blood, taken between weeks 51 and 52, from a patient treated with tofacitinib. Receptors were obtained from a human donor with alopecia areata. Both conserved end residues are part of each CDR3. The order of the fields is V gene, clone size, D gene, J gene, CDR3 DNA, CDR3 protein. The D gene is left open where the match is weak. Size is omitted from some rows. Given values are once, few, many or a class for expanded clones.

TRBV5-6,.,.,TRBJ1-5,TGTGCCAGCAGCCCACACGGGCAGCCCCAGCATTTT,CASSPHGQPQHF
TRBV7-9,.,.,TRBJ2-5,TGTGCCAGCAGCCCTTGGACGGGACAAGAGACCCAGTACTTC,CASSPWTGQETQYF
TRBV29-1,few,TRBD2,TRBJ2-1,TGCAGCGTTGAAGATCTGGGACTAGCGGGGGGTAATGAGCAGTTCTTC,CSVEDLGLAGGNEQFF
TRBV13,once,.,TRBJ2-2,TGTGCCAGCAGCTTAGTACGCGGGGGCGATATGACCGGGGAGCTGTTTTTT,CASSLVRGGDMTGELFF
TRBV5-4,.,TRBD1,TRBJ2-1,TGTGCCAGCAGCTTAGACAGGGGAGCCTACAATGAGCAGTTCTTC,CASSLDRGAYNEQFF
TRBV5-6,few,.,TRBJ2-7,TGTGCCAGCAGCTTGGACCGATTCATCGAGCAGTACTTC,CASSLDRFIEQYF
TRBV6-1,few,.,TRBJ1-5,TGTGCCAGCAGTGAAGCGCCAGGGGTGGGCAATCAGCCCCAGCATTTT,CASSEAPGVGNQPQHF
TRBV7-2,.,.,TRBJ1-5,TGTGCCAGCAATCTAGGGGTGAATCAGCCCCAGCATTTT,CASNLGVNQPQHF
TRBV29-1,.,.,TRBJ2-7,TGCAGCGTTGCCGAGTTAGCCTACGAGCAGTACTTC,CSVAELAYEQYF
TRBV19,.,TRBD1,TRBJ1-5,TGTGCCAGTACCCGGGACAGGGGTTCAAATCAGCCCCAGCATTTT,CASTRDRGSNQPQHF
TRBV29-1,few,.,TRBJ2-1,TGCAGCGTTGACTCGGGGCGAACAAAGTTCTTC,CSVDSGRTKFF
TRBV9,once,.,TRBJ2-3,TGTGCCAGCAGCGTAGGCGGGCGCGACACAGATACGCAGTATTTT,CASSVGGRDTDTQYF
TRBV14,.,.,TRBJ1-5,TGTGCCAGCAGTCAAGCTTGGGGGGAGCCCCAGCATTTT,CASSQAWGEPQHF